Shown below are 15 T cell receptor beta chains from a single sample sequenced in a study of PD-1 and CTLA-4 blockade in melanoma. Profiling relied on immunoSEQ multiplex PCR, and the TCRdb table lists in-frame clones only, not all of them. The data contain more than 25,000 clones, about 89% of them singletons. The specimen was CD8+ T cells from peripheral blood, collected before anti-PD-1 treatment. Every receptor here comes from a human donor with melanoma.

The chain has TRBV19 and TRBJ2-3, with a tentative D call TRBD1 (5 bases). The ends were cut back, 3 bases at V and 10 bases at J, with 20 bases in the middle. This CDR3 region has 15 residues. Germline CDR1 is LNHDA and CDR2 is SQIVND (reference sequence). The CDR3 region has the DNA TGTGCCAGTAGTATTGGGGCGACGAACATCGTGGCGCAGTATTTT. Its translation: CASSIGATNIVAQYF.

CDR3 sequence: CASTPGVGNEWYGYTF. CDR3 coding DNA: TGTGCCAGCACCCCAGGAGTCGGGAACGAGTGGTATGGCTACACCTTC. The genes are TRBV7-2 and TRBJ1-2; D remains unclear. Trimming took 7 bases from V and 5 from J, leaving 23 bases between them. The CDR3 has 16 residues. From germline, CDR1 is SGHTA and CDR2 FQGNSA.

J is TRBJ2-2 and V is TRBV6-5; 9 nucleotides agree with TRBD2. This CDR3 contains 15 residues. Germline CDR1 and CDR2: MNHEY and SVGAGI. V lost 2 bases to trimming and J lost 3 bases; unmatched junction nucleotides: 1. The chain's CDR3 is CASSYQRGDTGELFF. DNA for the CDR3: TGTGCCAGCAGTTACCAGCGGGGGGACACCGGGGAGCTGTTTTTT.

The chain combines TRBV28 with TRBJ1-5; TRBD1 aligns across 12 bases. The germline V gene encodes CDR1 MDHEN and CDR2 SYDVKM. J lost 5 bases, V lost 2 bases, and 7 bases had no gene match. This CDR3 comprises 17 residues. CDR3 coding DNA: TGTGCCAGCAGTTTACGGGACAGGGGGCTTTTGGATCAGCCCCAGCATTTT. Translating it yields CASSLRDRGLLDQPQHF.

V is TRBV5-4 and J is TRBJ1-2, with a weak D call TRBD1 (6 bases). Trimming removed 5 bases at V and 6 bases at J, with 14 bases between. CDR3 length: 13 residues. Germline V CDR1 and CDR2: SGHNT, YYREEE (reference sequence). In DNA, the CDR3 is TGTGCCAGCAGATCCCCAGGGGATAATGGCTACACCTTC. This encodes CASRSPGDNGYTF.

The rearrangement uses TRBV18 and TRBJ2-7; D is ambiguous. The CDR3 runs to 13 residues. Trimming stripped 4 bases from V and 2 bases from J, with 9 bases between. Germline-derived CDR1 and CDR2 are KGHSH and LQKENI. CDR3 protein: CASSLTLTYEQYF. DNA of the CDR3: TGTGCCAGCTCACTGACTCTGACCTACGAGCAGTACTTC.

The CDR3 loop reads CASSLGTGATDTQYF. The CDR3 nucleotides are TGTGCCAGCAGCCTGGGGACCGGGGCCACAGATACGCAGTATTTT. The chain combines TRBV5-5 with TRBJ2-3, with D possibly being TRBD1 or TRBD2 (5 bases each). V lost 4 bases and J 2 bases, leaving 14 bases between the germline ends. This CDR3 has 15 amino acids. The germline gives CDR1 SGHKS, CDR2 YYEKEE (reference sequence). The full variable domain, rest sourced from reference TRBV5-5 and TRBJ2-3, is DAGVTQSPTHLIKTRGQQVTLRCSPISGHKSVSWYQQVLGQGPQFIFQYYEKEERGRGNFPDRFSARQFPNYSSELNVNALLLGDSALYLCASSLGTGATDTQYFGPGTRLTVL.

V and J are TRBV27 and TRBJ1-2, with 7 bases identical to TRBD1. With 5 bases clipped from V and 8 bases from J, the junction kept 5 bases outside the gene matches. This CDR3 has 12 amino acids. Germline V CDR1 and CDR2: MNHEY, SMNVEV (reference sequence). In nucleotides, the CDR3 is TGTGCCAGCAGTCCAAGACAGGGAGGCTACACCTTC. Translation: CASSPRQGGYTF.

The V call is TRBV19, the J call TRBJ1-2, with D unresolved. Germline loops: CDR1 LNHDA, CDR2 SQIVND (reference sequence). The CDR3 totals 14 residues. Trimming removed 5 bases from V and 4 bases from J, with 14 bases in between. The CDR3 DNA reads as TGTGCCAGTAGTTCCGAGGGTTCTATCTATGGCTACACCTTC. Residues: CASSSEGSIYGYTF.

The chain joins TRBV29-1 to TRBJ1-2; D is possibly TRBD1 (5 bases). CDR3 size: 13 residues. CDR1 and CDR2 (germline): SQVTM, ANQGSEA. Trimming stripped 7 bases from V and 2 bases from J, with 14 bases between. The CDR3 DNA reads TGCAGCGGGAGCGGGGCCGACAACTATGGCTACACCTTC. This sequence encodes CSGSGADNYGYTF.

The chain is built from TRBV28 and TRBJ1-1, with D uncertain. V lost 7 bases, J lost 2 bases, and 8 bases lay in between. Germline assignment: CDR1 MDHEN and CDR2 SYDVKM. This CDR3 is built from 12 residues. The CDR3 region has the DNA TGTGCCAGCACTTCCTTTAACACTGAAGCTTTCTTT. Translating it yields CASTSFNTEAFF. The variable domain in full, completed from reference TRBV28 and TRBJ1-1, reads DVKVTQSSRYLVKRTGEKVFLECVQDMDHENMFWYRQDPGLGLRLIYFSYDVKMKEKGDIPEGYSVSREKKERFSLILESASTNQTSMYLCASTSFNTEAFFGQGTRLTVV.

This clone showed up just a few times. This sequence joins TRBV27 and TRBJ1-6, with no clear D. Trimming removed 3 bases from V and 0 bases from J, with 15 bases in between. This CDR3 has 18 residues. Germline CDR1 and CDR2: MNHEY and SMNVEV (reference sequence). The CDR3 DNA sequence: TGTGCCAGCAGTTTGTCTCCTACTACGAGCTCCTATAATTCACCCCTCCACTTT. Translating it yields CASSLSPTTSSYNSPLHF.

The CDR3 nucleotides are TGTGCCAGCAGTCGAGGGGATCTTTACGAGCAGTACTTC. Translating gives CASSRGDLYEQYF. This chain links TRBV14 with TRBJ2-7; D possibly uses TRBD1 or TRBD2 (5 bases each). Per the germline V gene, CDR1 is SGHDN and CDR2 is FVKESK. This CDR3 spans 13 amino acids. The V end lost 6 bases, the J end lost 4 bases, and 13 bases lay between the germline ends. Using reference TRBV14 and TRBJ2-7 for the parts outside the CDR3, the full variable domain is EAGVTQFPSHSVIEKGQTVTLRCDPISGHDNLYWYRRVMGKEIKFLLHFVKESKQDESGMPNNRFLAERTGGTYSTLKVQPAELEDSGVYFCASSRGDLYEQYFGPGTRLTVT.

This chain links TRBV28 with TRBJ1-4; no reliable D call. Germline CDR1 MDHEN, CDR2 SYDVKM. The CDR3 contains 16 residues. V was cut by 5 bases and J by 0 bases, with 13 bases left in between. The DNA of the CDR3 is TGTGCCAGCAGTCCTATTTCACGGGCAACTAATGAAAAACTGTTTTTT. Protein: CASSPISRATNEKLFF.

The genes are TRBV19 and TRBJ2-5; no clear D. The CDR3 spans 12 residues. Trimming pared 4 bases from V and 3 bases from J, leaving 6 bases between. From germline, CDR1 is LNHDA and CDR2 SQIVND (reference sequence). CDR3 in amino acids: CASSSLEETQYF. The CDR3 DNA reads TGTGCCAGTAGTAGCTTAGAAGAGACCCAGTACTTC.